Sequencing of this T cell receptor (beta chain) was carried out in a study of blood T cells in healthy people across ages. Study information: The template switching approach captured approximately one barcoded beta molecule for every two T cells. Findings of the study overall: The diversity estimates, figures obtained from one million T cells, were considered underestimates. Reliance upon unsorted PBMCs precluded definitive naive versus antigen-experienced comparison.

Through a sample-barcoded 5' primer and a J-beta primer mix, a second PCR was run for roughly 6 to 11 cycles. TCRdb redid the calling of the 5' RACE reads with MiXCR, one entry per CDR3 protein. The sample holds 980,000 or so distinct CDR3 sequences; roughly 43% are singletons and the top ten take roughly 12%. On this clonotype itself: Antigen unknown.

This CDR3 comprises 14 residues. Trimming at V came to 8 bases and at J to 2 bases, leaving 6 bases not matched to a gene. The germline V gene has CDR1 MNHEY and CDR2 SVGAGI. Each donor was a healthy Caucasian individual from Russia, aged roughly 6 to 90. Sequencing used blood. J is TRBJ2-5 and V is TRBV6-5; TRBD2 agrees at 9 bases. This clonotype was obtained from a man younger than 45 in good health. CDR3 coding DNA: TGTGCCAGCCACGCTAGCGGGGTTCAAGAGACCCAGTACTTC. It codes for CASHASGVQETQYF.